The rows below give T cell receptor beta chains drawn from one sample of a study of blood T cell repertoires in COVID-19. Some clones are missing from TCRdb's copy, which holds only in-frame ones; the method was immunoSEQ multiplex PCR. The sample carries about 99,000 clones, around 83% recorded once. Material: peripheral blood. These receptors originate from a man in his 70s with active or convalescent COVID-19. CDR3s include the opening cysteine and the closing phenylalanine or tryptophan. Fields, in order: CDR3 length, clone size, D gene, V gene, J gene, CDR3 protein, CDR3 DNA. The D gene is left open where the match is weak. Rows give clone size only sometimes, using once, few, many, or a class for an expanded clone.

length: 19; size: NA; D: TRBD2; V: TRBV3-1/TRBV3-2; J: TRBJ2-1; CDR3: CASSPRGTRGGAGYNEQFF; DNA: TGTGCCAGCAGCCCTCGGGGGACTCGCGGGGGGGCCGGCTACAATGAGCAGTTCTTC
length: 19; size: few; D: TRBD1; V: TRBV7-9; J: TRBJ2-7; CDR3: CASSASRDRGQLGFYEQYF; DNA: TGTGCCAGCAGCGCAAGCCGGGACAGGGGGCAGTTAGGGTTCTACGAGCAGTACTTC
length: 16; size: NA; D: TRBD2; V: TRBV3-1/TRBV3-2; J: TRBJ2-2; CDR3: CASSQVGAGAAGELFF; DNA: TGTGCCAGCAGCCAAGTAGGAGCGGGGGCGGCCGGGGAGCTGTTTTTT
length: 13; size: NA; D: TRBD2; V: TRBV2; J: TRBJ2-1; CDR3: CASRVLAGLGQFF; DNA: TGTGCCAGCAGGGTACTAGCGGGGTTGGGGCAGTTCTTC
length: 13; size: NA; D: NA; V: TRBV10-3; J: TRBJ1-1; CDR3: CAISAGTHTEAFF; DNA: TGTGCCATCAGTGCCGGTACCCACACTGAAGCTTTCTTT
length: 17; size: NA; D: NA; V: TRBV7-2; J: TRBJ1-1; CDR3: CASSKDRLLAGNTEAFF; DNA: TGTGCCAGCAGCAAAGACCGACTATTGGCAGGTAACACTGAAGCTTTCTTT
length: 14; size: NA; D: NA; V: TRBV20-1; J: TRBJ1-5; CDR3: CSASGHINNQPQHF; DNA: TGCAGTGCTAGTGGACATATTAACAATCAGCCCCAGCATTTT
length: 14; size: NA; D: TRBD1; V: TRBV3-1/TRBV3-2; J: TRBJ1-1; CDR3: CASRQDRANTEAFF; DNA: TGTGCCAGCAGACAGGACAGGGCCAACACTGAAGCTTTCTTT
length: 15; size: NA; D: NA; V: TRBV11-2; J: TRBJ2-3; CDR3: CASSLSVANTDTQYF; DNA: TGTGCCAGCAGCTTATCTGTGGCCAACACAGATACGCAGTATTTT
length: 14; size: NA; D: NA; V: TRBV5-1; J: TRBJ2-2; CDR3: CASNEGAFAGELFF; DNA: TGCGCCAGCAACGAAGGGGCATTCGCCGGGGAGCTGTTTTTT
length: 14; size: NA; D: TRBD1; V: TRBV18; J: TRBJ1-1; CDR3: CASSAGQVSTEAFF; DNA: TGTGCCAGCTCAGCCGGACAGGTTTCCACTGAAGCTTTCTTT
length: 16; size: NA; D: TRBD1; V: TRBV28; J: TRBJ1-3; CDR3: CASSSSGTGGRNTIYF; DNA: TGTGCCAGCAGTTCATCCGGGACAGGGGGCCGAAACACCATATATTTT
length: 15; size: NA; D: TRBD2; V: TRBV2; J: TRBJ2-3; CDR3: CASSNGGAETDTQYF; DNA: TGTGCCAGTTCTAACGGGGGGGCCGAGACAGATACGCAGTATTTT
length: 13; size: NA; D: NA; V: TRBV30; J: TRBJ1-1; CDR3: CACIRGPGAEAFF; DNA: TGTGCCTGTATAAGGGGCCCGGGCGCTGAAGCTTTCTTT
length: 16; size: NA; D: NA; V: TRBV28; J: TRBJ2-1; CDR3: CASSFSQQDTTDEQFF; DNA: TGTGCCAGCAGTTTCTCCCAACAGGATACCACGGATGAGCAGTTCTTC
length: 16; size: NA; D: TRBD2; V: TRBV18; J: TRBJ2-1; CDR3: CASSPYLAGAYNEQFF; DNA: TGTGCCAGCTCACCATACCTAGCGGGGGCGTACAATGAGCAGTTCTTC
length: 15; size: NA; D: TRBD2; V: TRBV28; J: TRBJ2-3; CDR3: CASSYSGGGTDTQYF; DNA: TGTGCCAGCAGTTATAGCGGGGGGGGCACAGATACGCAGTATTTT
length: 16; size: NA; D: TRBD1; V: TRBV6-2/TRBV6-3; J: TRBJ2-7; CDR3: CASSYTDRARTYEQYF; DNA: TGTGCCAGCAGTTACACCGACAGGGCCCGAACCTACGAGCAGTACTTC
length: 15; size: once; D: TRBD2; V: TRBV7-2; J: TRBJ2-3; CDR3: CASRLSSGGADTQYF; DNA: TGTGCCAGCAGACTCTCTAGCGGGGGGGCAGATACGCAGTATTTT
length: 15; size: once; D: NA; V: TRBV7-9; J: TRBJ1-4; CDR3: CASSHRVGTNEKLFF; DNA: TGTGCCAGCAGCCACAGGGTGGGGACTAATGAAAAACTGTTTTTT
length: 14; size: NA; D: NA; V: TRBV7-2; J: TRBJ2-4; CDR3: CASSLSGIGSPAYF; DNA: TGTGCCAGCAGCTTATCGGGTATTGGCTCCCCGGCGTACTTC
length: 14; size: NA; D: NA; V: TRBV15; J: TRBJ2-7; CDR3: CATSPGGSSYEQYF; DNA: TGTGCCACCAGCCCCGGTGGGAGCTCCTACGAGCAGTACTTC
length: 15; size: NA; D: TRBD2; V: TRBV3-1/TRBV3-2; J: TRBJ2-3; CDR3: CASSPRSGDEDTQYF; DNA: TGTGCCAGCAGCCCGCGTAGCGGGGACGAAGATACGCAGTATTTT
length: 14; size: NA; D: NA; V: TRBV2; J: TRBJ2-6; CDR3: CASREGSGANVLTF; DNA: TGTGCCAGCAGGGAGGGGTCTGGGGCCAACGTCCTGACTTTC
length: 16; size: NA; D: NA; V: TRBV5-1; J: TRBJ2-1; CDR3: CASSLGGHVVYNEQFF; DNA: TGCGCCAGCAGCTTGGGGGGGCATGTCGTCTACAATGAGCAGTTCTTC
length: 15; size: NA; D: TRBD1; V: TRBV5-6; J: TRBJ1-2; CDR3: CASSLVGNRGVGYTF; DNA: TGTGCCAGCAGCTTGGTAGGGAACAGGGGAGTTGGCTACACCTTC
length: 16; size: NA; D: NA; V: TRBV6-1; J: TRBJ2-7; CDR3: CASSESPRPTAYEQYF; DNA: TGTGCCAGCAGTGAAAGTCCGCGCCCGACAGCCTACGAGCAGTACTTC
length: 13; size: NA; D: NA; V: TRBV2; J: TRBJ1-4; CDR3: CASNRASNEKLFF; DNA: TGTGCCAGTAACAGGGCGTCTAATGAAAAACTGTTTTTT
length: 14; size: NA; D: TRBD2; V: TRBV7-2; J: TRBJ2-7; CDR3: CASSVTSFTYEQYF; DNA: TGTGCCAGCAGCGTGACTAGCTTTACCTACGAGCAGTACTTC
length: 14; size: NA; D: NA; V: TRBV9; J: TRBJ1-1; CDR3: CASSVAPGNTEAFF; DNA: TGTGCCAGCAGCGTAGCTCCAGGGAACACTGAAGCTTTCTTT
length: 11; size: NA; D: NA; V: TRBV20-1; J: TRBJ1-1; CDR3: CSATRNTEAFF; DNA: TGCAGTGCAACACGTAACACTGAAGCTTTCTTT
length: 16; size: NA; D: TRBD2; V: TRBV24-1; J: TRBJ2-1; CDR3: CATSDRLAGGYNEQFF; DNA: TGTGCCACCAGTGATCGACTAGCGGGGGGGTACAATGAGCAGTTCTTC
length: 17; size: NA; D: TRBD1; V: TRBV28; J: TRBJ1-2; CDR3: CASSSPGQGATGYGYTF; DNA: TGTGCCAGCAGTTCCCCGGGACAGGGGGCGACGGGCTATGGCTACACCTTC
length: 16; size: NA; D: TRBD1; V: TRBV18; J: TRBJ1-3; CDR3: CASSPLYRGPGNTIYF; DNA: TGTGCCAGCTCACCATTATACAGGGGGCCTGGAAACACCATATATTTT
length: 13; size: NA; D: TRBD1; V: TRBV29-1; J: TRBJ1-1; CDR3: CSGRQGMNTEAFF; DNA: TGCAGCGGGAGACAGGGCATGAACACTGAAGCTTTCTTT
length: 14; size: NA; D: TRBD1; V: TRBV15; J: TRBJ1-1; CDR3: CATSSVTGSTEAFF; DNA: TGTGCCACCAGCAGTGTGACAGGGAGCACTGAAGCTTTCTTT
length: 12; size: NA; D: NA; V: TRBV3-1/TRBV3-2; J: TRBJ1-3; CDR3: CASSRQGNTIYF; DNA: TGTGCCAGCAGCCGGCAGGGAAACACCATATATTTT
length: 11; size: NA; D: NA; V: TRBV29-1; J: TRBJ2-3; CDR3: CSVYYGDTQYF; DNA: TGCAGCGTTTATTACGGAGATACGCAGTATTTT
length: 17; size: NA; D: NA; V: TRBV30; J: TRBJ1-6; CDR3: CAWSVKSLEPHRSPLHF; DNA: TGTGCCTGGAGTGTAAAGAGTCTTGAACCTCACCGTTCACCCCTCCACTTT
length: 12; size: NA; D: NA; V: TRBV3-1/TRBV3-2; J: TRBJ2-5; CDR3: CASSSSGETQYF; DNA: TGTGCCAGCAGCTCCTCAGGGGAGACCCAGTACTTC
length: 16; size: NA; D: TRBD1; V: TRBV2; J: TRBJ1-5; CDR3: CASSDSGGPRNQPQHF; DNA: TGTGCCAGCAGTGACTCAGGGGGCCCTCGCAATCAGCCCCAGCATTTT
length: 16; size: NA; D: NA; V: TRBV5-1; J: TRBJ2-2; CDR3: CASSLAHGANTGELFF; DNA: TGCGCCAGCAGCTTGGCCCACGGGGCGAACACCGGGGAGCTGTTTTTT
length: 8; size: NA; D: NA; V: TRBV20-1; J: TRBJ1-1; CDR3: CSARRAFF; DNA: TGCAGTGCTAGACGAGCTTTCTTT
length: 14; size: NA; D: TRBD1; V: TRBV6-4; J: TRBJ1-6; CDR3: CASSVTGFGSPLHF; DNA: TGTGCCAGCAGCGTGACAGGGTTTGGTTCACCCCTCCACTTT
length: 14; size: NA; D: NA; V: TRBV18; J: TRBJ1-5; CDR3: CASSPLAVNQPQHF; DNA: TGTGCCAGCTCACCACTGGCTGTCAATCAGCCCCAGCATTTT
length: 18; size: NA; D: TRBD1; V: TRBV5-6; J: TRBJ2-6; CDR3: CASSFRGDRVTGANVLTF; DNA: TGTGCCAGCAGCTTCCGGGGGGACAGGGTGACTGGGGCCAACGTCCTGACTTTC
length: 17; size: NA; D: TRBD1; V: TRBV4-1; J: TRBJ1-2; CDR3: CASSHFSPGQGAFGYTF; DNA: TGCGCCAGCAGCCACTTTTCCCCGGGACAGGGAGCCTTCGGCTACACCTTC
length: 12; size: few; D: NA; V: TRBV6-4; J: TRBJ2-1; CDR3: CASSDSGGEQFF; DNA: TGTGCCAGCAGTGACTCAGGGGGTGAGCAGTTCTTC
length: 15; size: once; D: TRBD1; V: TRBV5-1; J: TRBJ2-7; CDR3: CASSFNTGVVYEQYF; DNA: TGCGCCAGCAGCTTCAACACAGGGGTAGTATACGAGCAGTACTTC
length: 14; size: NA; D: NA; V: TRBV3-1/TRBV3-2; J: TRBJ1-1; CDR3: CASSSLQGFTEAFF; DNA: TGTGCCAGCAGCTCACTACAGGGATTCACTGAAGCTTTCTTT
length: 13; size: NA; D: NA; V: TRBV19; J: TRBJ1-3; CDR3: CATEDISGNTIYF; DNA: TGTGCCACCGAAGACATCTCTGGAAACACCATATATTTT
length: 16; size: NA; D: TRBD1; V: TRBV7-3; J: TRBJ2-1; CDR3: CASSLTTAGGTDEQFF; DNA: TGTGCCAGCAGCTTAACGACGGCAGGGGGAACGGATGAGCAGTTCTTC
length: 14; size: NA; D: NA; V: TRBV19; J: TRBJ2-3; CDR3: CASSMGGAQDTQYF; DNA: TGTGCCAGTAGTATGGGGGGGGCCCAAGATACGCAGTATTTT
length: 17; size: NA; D: TRBD2; V: TRBV5-1; J: TRBJ2-3; CDR3: CASTPPSGGGVTDTQYF; DNA: TGCGCCAGCACCCCTCCCTCTGGCGGGGGGGTCACAGATACGCAGTATTTT
length: 16; size: once; D: NA; V: TRBV6-6; J: TRBJ1-4; CDR3: CASSTQGSLANEKLFF; DNA: TGTGCCAGCAGCACACAGGGTAGTCTGGCTAATGAAAAACTGTTTTTT
length: 15; size: NA; D: TRBD1; V: TRBV19; J: TRBJ1-3; CDR3: CASRTGTSSGNTIYF; DNA: TGTGCCAGTAGGACAGGGACGAGCTCTGGAAACACCATATATTTT
length: 14; size: NA; D: TRBD1; V: TRBV28; J: TRBJ1-1; CDR3: CASSLQGARTEAFF; DNA: TGTGCCAGCAGTTTACAGGGGGCGCGAACTGAAGCTTTCTTT
length: 16; size: NA; D: TRBD1; V: TRBV5-1; J: TRBJ2-2; CDR3: CASSPMGTGNTGELFF; DNA: TGCGCCAGCAGCCCAATGGGGACAGGGAACACCGGGGAGCTGTTTTTT
length: 15; size: NA; D: NA; V: TRBV2; J: TRBJ1-5; CDR3: CASTLGQYSNQPQHF; DNA: TGTGCCAGCACCCTTGGACAGTATAGCAATCAGCCCCAGCATTTT
length: 14; size: NA; D: TRBD1; V: TRBV5-4; J: TRBJ1-4; CDR3: CASSSGQGGEKLFF; DNA: TGTGCCAGCAGCTCGGGACAGGGAGGTGAAAAACTGTTTTTT